This TCR beta chain was documented in a study of beta chain features in type 1 diabetes. CDR3 size: 16 residues. The ends were cut back, 3 bases at V and 0 bases at J, with 15 bases in the middle. CDR1 is KGHSH and CDR2 is LQKENI in the germline V gene. This clone was observed a handful of times. Its antigen is undetermined. Study-wide findings and caveats: Amplification by PCR could prefer shorter templates, with the same effect in patients and controls. People with Type 1 diabetes carried modestly yet significantly shorter TCRB CDR3s in all four CD4+ subsets. Patients' naive, central memory and Treg TCRB repertoires seemed closer to one another than those of healthy donors.

TCRB transcripts that were expressed got sequenced, as all of the isolated RNA had been reverse transcribed. The method was immunoSEQ multiplex PCR; TCRdb's version includes in-frame clones alone and lacks a portion of them. The sample consists of approximately 170,000 clones, roughly 8% of them appearing once. The V call is TRBV18, the J call TRBJ2-7; TRBD1 might be the D (5 bases). Sequences were obtained from central memory CD4+ T cells from blood. This clonotype was obtained from a young man with type 1 diabetes. This CDR3 is CASSPTISTASYEQYF. The CDR3 coding sequence is TGTGCCAGCTCACCCACCATATCGACAGCCTCCTACGAGCAGTACTTC.